This note documents a single T cell receptor (beta chain) sequence. The CDR3 consists of 14 residues. The germline V gene has CDR1 SEHNR and CDR2 FQNEAQ (reference sequence). V lost 5 bases and J 5 bases, leaving 15 bases between the germline ends. This sample stems from a study of blood T cell repertoires in COVID-19. Across the study: The study drew acute and convalescent COVID-19 samples from the United States, Italy and Spain. PBMCs, B-cell-depleted T cells, or T cells were the source of the cDNA or gDNA that made up the material.

Original analysis: Reference gene primers were amplified, and this amplification served to estimate nucleated cell counts. Measured with immunoSEQ multiplex PCR; TCRdb has only the in-frame clones, and not every one. V, J and clone size are those of that table, while D and trimming were read from the DNA. This sample has a few hundred thousand clones, with roughly 90% found just once. Patients at the Seattle site were enrolled during active infection and followed longitudinally. The chain uses TRBV7-9 and TRBJ1-1, with a weak D call TRBD1 (6 bases). Sample: peripheral blood. The sequence was collected from a woman in her thirties with COVID-19, enrolled during active disease. The CDR3 DNA follows: TGTGCCAGCAGCGTTCACAGGGAATCAACTGAAGCTTTCTTT. It specifies CASSVHRESTEAFF.